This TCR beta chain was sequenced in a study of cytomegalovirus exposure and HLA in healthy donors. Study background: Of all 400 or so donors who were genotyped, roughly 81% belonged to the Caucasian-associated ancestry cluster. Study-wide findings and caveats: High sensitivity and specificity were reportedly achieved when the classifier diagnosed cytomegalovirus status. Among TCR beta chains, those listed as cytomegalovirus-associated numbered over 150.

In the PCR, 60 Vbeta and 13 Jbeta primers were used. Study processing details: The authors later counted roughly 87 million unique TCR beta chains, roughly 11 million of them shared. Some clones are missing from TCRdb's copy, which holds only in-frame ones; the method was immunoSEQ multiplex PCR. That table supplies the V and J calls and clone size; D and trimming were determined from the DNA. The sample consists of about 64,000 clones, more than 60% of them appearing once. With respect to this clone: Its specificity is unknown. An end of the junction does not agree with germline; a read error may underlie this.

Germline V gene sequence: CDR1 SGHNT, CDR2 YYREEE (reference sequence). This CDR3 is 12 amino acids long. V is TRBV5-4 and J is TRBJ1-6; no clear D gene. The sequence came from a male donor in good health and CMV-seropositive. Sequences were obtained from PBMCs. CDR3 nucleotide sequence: TGTACCAGCAAGAGGGAGGATTCACCCCTCCACTTT. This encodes CTSKREDSPLHF.